This TCR beta chain is drawn from a study of Graves' ophthalmopathy and Graves' hyperthyroidism. RNA transcripts were the template, and TCR beta CDR3 regions were amplified from them. Second-round multiplex PCR came after a first-round RT-PCR that employed HTBI primers. In TCRdb, the multiplex PCR reads were re-called with MiXCR into one record per CDR3 protein. This table holds hundreds of thousands of distinct CDR3 sequences, around 20% found once. Newly diagnosed, the hyperthyroidism patients had under 2 months' duration and were aged 18 to 65. This clonotype was picked up many times. The target antigen is unknown. The CDR3 extends over 14 amino acids. V lost 6 bases and J lost 1, with 12 bases in between. Study findings and constraints: Appearing in blood as well were most expanded thyroid clonotypes above 0.001 frequency. The model achieved under 71% sensitivity and 72.22% specificity for ophthalmopathy progression. The 13-signature model separated ophthalmopathy from stable hyperthyroidism at just under 90% sensitivity and approximately 79% specificity.

This sequence joins TRBV12-3 or TRBV12-4 and TRBJ1-1; no clear D. The TCR sequence derives from a woman between 18 and 30 years old with stable Graves' hyperthyroidism. The sequenced sample was peripheral blood. For the CDR3, the DNA is TGTGCCAGCAGCATAGTTGGGCGGAACACTGAAGCTTTCTTT. Amino acids: CASSIVGRNTEAFF.